This T cell receptor (beta chain) was identified during a study of a mutant IDH1 vaccine in newly diagnosed glioma (dated by TCRdb to the early 2020s). Study-level background: Eight vaccinations were administered to patients in weeks 1, 3, 5, 7, 11, 15, 19 and 23, corresponding to visits V03 through V10. For exploratory analyses, roughly 25 treated patients had longitudinal TCRB deep sequencing done wherever samples were available. Peripheral blood samples were drawn at six visits, namely V03 (baseline), V05, V07, V10, V12 and V13. The roughly 30 treated patients were approximately 60% male and roughly 40% female, with a mean age of approximately 40 years. Before enrollment, most patients had been given radiochemotherapy with temozolomide as standard therapy, while the rest had received either radiotherapy alone or temozolomide alone. Vaccination began 4-6 weeks after radiotherapy alone, or alongside temozolomide cycles in the chemotherapy-containing groups.

The germline V gene sets CDR1 to MGHRA and CDR2 to YSYEKL. V lost 1 base and J lost 2 bases; the stretch between them is 12 bases long. Reading from cysteine to phenylalanine, the CDR3 counts 16 amino acids. Only the CDR3 part of the read is kept: 48 bases, read in frame from the first base. The time point label on this specimen signifies: week 5, during vaccination. Each vaccine dose was 300 ug of a 20-mer mutant IDH1 peptide in Montanide, given subcutaneously with topical imiquimod. Donors had newly diagnosed WHO grade 3 or 4 IDH1-mutant astrocytomas with loss of nuclear ATRX. The samples were drawn from NOA16, a multicentre, single-arm, open-label phase I trial in Germany that tested a mutant IDH1 peptide vaccine in humans for the first time. The DNeasy Blood and Tissue Kit was used to extract genomic DNA from EDTA blood for TCRB sequencing. Details on this clone: What this receptor recognizes is not known. Base qualities are not provided; no much larger clone lies one nucleotide away.

The library was prepared using the immunoSEQ multiplex PCR assay. The hsTCRB Kit was used according to the manufacturer's protocol to amplify rearranged TCR beta chain sequences. An Illumina MiSeq was used to sequence the TCRB libraries. Per the authors' processing: The proprietary platform of the kit vendor was used for demultiplexing, trimming and gene mapping. TCRdb provides this immuneACCESS table in a form limited to in-frame rearrangements. Some clones are lacking; in checked studies, under half of them reflect an unresolved V gene, and why the rest are absent is not known. For V, J and clone size, that table is used; D and trimming come from the DNA. Recorded for this sample are approximately 27,000 clones; about 89% of them occurred a single time. The top ten constitute around 18% of the sample. The paper as a whole reports these results and caveats: Pseudoprogression seemed to be unrelated to changes in the top peripheral T cell clonotypes found by TCRB sequencing. It was noted by the authors that analyses of patient blood samples could not be reproduced owing to sample limitations. Availability determined which PBMC samples were chosen for TCRB deep sequencing. Vaccine-induced immune responses across multiple MHC alleles were detected in 93.3% of patients.

This clonotype originated in a man between 18 and 29 years old with glioma. Source: PBMCs, taken from a glioma patient whose treatment included an IDH1 peptide vaccine. The chain uses TRBV4-1 and TRBJ1-3; the D gene is unclear. CDR3 protein: CASSQVRRTAGNTIYF. The nucleotide sequence is TGCGCCAGCAGCCAAGTGAGGAGGACGGCTGGAAACACCATATATTTT.